Included here is one T cell receptor (beta chain) sequence, with context. This entry comes from a study of blood T cell repertoires in COVID-19. Clones were read by immunoSEQ multiplex PCR, and TCRdb kept only the in-frame ones, dropping some. Counted here are about 90,000 clones, 72% occurring once; the ten biggest clones make up 13% to 15%. The germline gives CDR1 ENHRY, CDR2 SYGVKD. This CDR3 comprises 19 residues. V trimming: 0 bases; J trimming: 6 bases; junction bases outside the gene matches: 12. The chain has TRBV10-3 and TRBJ2-2; 11 bases line up with TRBD2. This TCR came from a woman aged 80 or over with acute or convalescent COVID-19. Material: peripheral blood. The CDR3 is CAISESYSGGAVSAGELFF. DNA of the CDR3: TGTGCCATCAGTGAGTCGTATAGCGGGGGGGCTGTATCGGCCGGGGAGCTGTTTTTT.